The 6 T cell receptor beta chains given below trace back to one sample, sequenced in a study of immune characterization of retroperitoneal liposarcoma. Each CDR3 protein gets one entry after TCRdb re-called the PCR reads with MiXCR. This sample has 15,000 or so distinct CDR3 sequences; over 45% occur once, and the top ten carry roughly 12%. Sequencing was performed on tumor tissue. The source is a female donor with retroperitoneal liposarcoma.

This chain uses TRBV6-6 with TRBJ2-1; D may be TRBD2 (6 bases). The end of the DNA fits TRBJ2-7 better, so the J call may be wrong. This CDR3 contains 15 residues. Germline CDR1 reads MNHNY; CDR2 reads SVGAGI (reference sequence). The CDR3 DNA sequence: TGTGCCAGCAGTTACTCTGGCGGGACTTCCTACGAGCAGTACTTC. Its protein product is CASSYSGGTSYEQYF.

The table lists this clonotype with a few counts. This chain connects TRBV7-6 to TRBJ2-1; the D gene is possibly TRBD2 (6 bases). The CDR3 consists of 15 residues. Trimming stripped 4 bases from V and 5 bases from J, with 15 bases between. Germline assignment: CDR1 SGHVS and CDR2 FNYEAQ. The CDR3 nucleotides read TGTGCCAGCAGCTCCGGTGGGGGAGGCGACAATGAGCAGTTCTTC. Translating it yields CASSSGGGGDNEQFF.

CDR3 sequence reads: CASSPRTDNSPLHF. CDR3 nucleotides: TGTGCCAGCAGTCCTAGGACTGATAATTCACCCCTCCACTTT. V usage is TRBV27 and J usage is TRBJ1-6; D is unclear. The CDR3 covers 14 residues. The ends were cut back, 5 bases at V and 5 bases at J, with 10 bases in the middle. CDR1 and CDR2 from the germline V gene are MNHEY and SMNVEV (reference sequence).

This clonotype showed up many times. The CDR3 is CASSLDGGYEQYF. The CDR3 DNA sequence: TGTGCCAGCAGCCTCGACGGGGGCTACGAGCAGTACTTC. The chain carries TRBV7-2 and TRBJ2-5; possible D gene TRBD2, 6 bases. The J call may be incorrect, as the DNA end agrees better with TRBJ2-7. Germline assignment: CDR1 SGHTA and CDR2 FQGNSA. This CDR3 spans 13 amino acids.

This rearrangement joins TRBV6-5 to TRBJ2-3; D uncertain. V was cut by 5 bases and J by 6 bases, with 15 bases left in between. Germline values: CDR1 MNHEY, CDR2 SVGAGI. The CDR3 spans 14 residues. CDR3 in DNA: TGTGCCAGCAGTGAAGAGATTCGCTCGGATACGCAGTATTTT. It codes for CASSEEIRSDTQYF.

This clonotype is medium-sized (0.01 to 0.1%) within its sample. The V and J genes are TRBV6-1 and TRBJ2-1; no definite D call. Germline CDR1 reads MNHNS; CDR2 reads SASEGT. CDR3 length: 12 amino acids. Trimming removed 6 bases at V and 13 bases at J, with 16 bases between. The CDR3 region has the DNA TGTGCCAGCAGGCTGAATCAAGAGACCCAGTTCTTC. Translated, it gives CASRLNQETQFF.